This T cell receptor beta chain was obtained from a study of control samples from healthy donors and cancer patients (dated by TCRdb to 2018 to 2021). Cut back by 0 bases and 14 bases, the V and J ends lie 15 bases apart. Per the germline V gene, SQVTM is the CDR1 and ANQGSEA is the CDR2. The CDR3 spans 12 residues, from the cysteine through the phenylalanine. Only the CDR3 DNA stays, 36 bases, in frame from base 1. The library was prepared using the immunoSEQ multiplex PCR assay. This is the immuneACCESS table as TCRdb keeps it, with only in-frame sequences that have V and J called. A part of the clones is gone; compared with another copy, unresolved V genes explain less than half, and the rest is unexplained. This sample gives fewer than 150,000 clones in total; 90% of them show up just once. Almost 2.5% of the sample belongs to the ten largest clones. This clone was observed a single time. Its antigen remains unidentified. The record has no base qualities; no much larger clone is one base away.

This receptor was identified in a man between 18 and 35 years old in good health. Here the chain combines TRBV29-1 and TRBJ2-3, with the D gene tentatively TRBD1 or TRBD2, based on 5 matching bases in each. Material: blood. The nucleotide sequence is TGCAGCGTTGAAGATCCGGGACCCACGGGGTATTTT. This sequence encodes CSVEDPGPTGYF.